A selection of T cell receptor beta chains follows, all from one sample in a study of Ad26.COV2.S vaccination and SARS-CoV-2 variants. The table came from immunoSEQ multiplex PCR; TCRdb's copy has only in-frame clones and leaves some out. The sample holds about 460,000 clones, 89% seen once. Source: peripheral blood, taken in a trial of Ad26.COV2.S vaccine versus placebo. The receptors derive from a person between 18 and 60 years old who received the Ad26.COV2.S COVID-19 vaccine or a placebo. The CDR3 runs from the conserved cysteine through the conserved F or W. The D gene is left open where the match is weak. Clone size, where shown, is once, few, many, or a class for clones that have expanded.

NA | TRBJ1-3 | NA | TRBV5-4 | CASSSFFGDTIYF | TGTGCCAGCAGCTCGTTTTTTGGGGACACCATATATTTT
NA | TRBJ2-3 | NA | TRBV7-3 | CASGPDPTDTQYF | TGTGCCAGCGGGCCCGACCCCACAGATACGCAGTATTTT
NA | TRBJ1-3 | NA | TRBV7-2 | CASRPPGGSGNTIYF | TGTGCCAGCAGGCCCCCCGGGGGCTCTGGAAACACCATATATTTT
NA | TRBJ2-1 | NA | TRBV5-1 | CASSLSGEYNEQFF | TGCGCCAGCAGCTTGTCGGGAGAGTACAATGAGCAGTTCTTC
NA | TRBJ2-2 | NA | TRBV5-5 | CASSLARVDRSGELFF | TGTGCCAGCAGCTTGGCTAGGGTTGATCGTTCCGGGGAGCTGTTTTTT
NA | TRBJ1-2 | NA | TRBV30 | CAWTRGGYGYTF | TGTGCCTGGACGAGAGGGGGGTATGGCTACACCTTC
NA | TRBJ2-1 | NA | TRBV7-3 | CASSFPVDEQFF | TGTGCCAGCAGCTTCCCGGTCGATGAGCAGTTCTTC
NA | TRBJ1-4 | NA | TRBV2 | CASKDTLSEKLFF | TGTGCCAGCAAGGACACCCTTTCCGAAAAACTGTTTTTT
NA | TRBJ1-5 | NA | TRBV7-8 | CASSLVIRDKGSNQPQHF | TGTGCCAGCAGCTTAGTAATTAGGGACAAAGGGAGCAATCAGCCCCAGCATTTT
NA | TRBJ2-7 | NA | TRBV25-1 | CASSERGVIYEQYF | TGTGCCAGCAGTGAAAGGGGTGTGATCTACGAGCAGTACTTC
NA | TRBJ1-3 | NA | TRBV11-2 | CASSSDRPPGYSGNTIYF | TGTGCCAGCAGCTCGGACAGACCGCCAGGCTACTCTGGAAACACCATATATTTT
once | TRBJ2-5 | NA | TRBV4-3 | CASSQDLGQQETQYF | TGCGCCAGCAGCCAAGATCTGGGGCAGCAAGAGACCCAGTACTTC
NA | TRBJ2-3 | NA | TRBV25-1 | CASSVWRGKGTDTQYF | TGTGCCAGCAGTGTGTGGAGGGGTAAGGGCACAGATACGCAGTATTTT